The text below deals with one TCR beta chain. Its target antigen remains unknown. Base qualities are not recorded, but no much larger clone differs from it by a single base. In total, approximately 610 healthy bone marrow donors made up the cohort. At the time of sampling, all cohort members were nominally healthy, though unrecorded immune exposures were likely present. The donor was CMV seronegative and belonged to the group of under 400 seronegative cohort members. A peripheral blood sample was collected from each donor, and TCR beta sequencing was performed on peripheral blood mononuclear cells. The Qiagen DNeasy Blood Extraction Kit was used to extract genomic DNA from the blood cell samples. This entry belongs to a study of cytomegalovirus exposure and HLA in healthy donors listed by TCRdb under 2017. For the wider study: In an earlier analysis of around 540 of the donors, about 270 Gb of sequence data and approximately 120 million unique TCR beta sequences from 180 million or so T cells were reported. About 280 gigabases of sequencing data and around 85 million unique TCR sequences made up an early release that covered approximately 700 HLA-typed donors. Among the roughly 410 genotyped donors, more than 70% belonged to the genetic ancestry cluster associated with self-reported Caucasian donors. The aim of the study was to test whether cataloging public T cell receptors could identify signatures of past pathogen exposure. The study profiled the T cell repertoires of hundreds of subjects by immunosequencing and related them to cytomegalovirus serostatus. Along with the roughly 670-subject first cohort, a separate validation cohort of roughly 110 different subjects was used. To predict cytomegalovirus infection status, the study combined high-throughput TCR immunosequencing, statistical association of individual TCRs with disease status, and machine learning. In a later analysis, previously published TCR beta repertoires from fewer than 750 donors were re-analyzed and high-resolution HLA genotyping was added so that TCR occurrence patterns could be studied. Rather than using new phenotypic data, the later analysis identified candidate immune exposures from TCR beta sequences and from how often those sequences occurred across donors. To decide whether each TCR beta V gene segment behaved as functional or pseudogenic, an earlier analysis of some 600 of the donors relied on high-throughput TCR beta sequencing. Donor age, sex, ethnicity and CMV serostatus were compiled alongside the repertoire data. A later genetic analysis took genome-wide SNP genotypes for about 55% of the roughly 700 donors and used that subset as a discovery cohort. Every repertoire in the discovery cohort had been generated on one and the same sequencing platform. Both class I and class II loci were covered by HLA typing, at four-digit resolution. The number of typed donors differed by locus: roughly 620-640 for A, B, C, DRB1 and DQB1; 500 to 550 for DQA1; 606 for DPA1; and about 450 for DPB1. Roughly 5 DR-DQ haplotypes were treated as single units for association and clustering because of strong linkage in the cohort. Across about 380 genotyped donors of the cohort, an average of roughly 250,000 unique TCR beta nucleotide sequences per donor were sequenced, and 15% to 20% of those sequences were non-productive.

Library preparation used the immunoSEQ multiplex PCR assay. The multiplex PCR relied on a mix of 60 forward primers for TCR Vbeta segments and 13 reverse primers for TCR Jbeta segments. The CDR3 region of rearranged TCR beta genes was amplified from genomic DNA by a multiplex PCR assay. On the Illumina HiSeq System, the amplified TCR beta libraries were sequenced as 87-base-pair reads. As for the authors' bioinformatics: A later analysis tallied around 80 million unique TCR beta chains across the 666 repertoires, and about 12 million of those chains were shared by two or more donors. A nearest-neighbor algorithm error-corrected the raw reads and collapsed the reads into unique sequences, merging closely related sequences to remove PCR and sequencing errors. Alignment of CDR3 sequences to IMGT reference sequences was used to assign V, D and J gene segments. For a sequence to be retained, a match of at least six nucleotides to both a V gene segment and a J gene segment was required. Rearrangements were called productive when the CDR3 lacked stop codons and stayed in frame with V and J; all others were non-productive. CDR3 was defined by IMGT convention, running from the second conserved V-encoded cysteine to the conserved J-encoded phenylalanine. Sequences without an unambiguous match to a single V gene segment were excluded from the earlier analysis of about 600 of the donors. In an earlier analysis of more than 500 of the donors, a V segment was called functional when productive rearrangements were above 56.7%, and segregating when the standard deviation between donors exceeded 5%. A statistical classification framework was developed to diagnose cytomegalovirus status using the catalog of TCR beta chain sequences. V and J gene assignment, in a later analysis, came from comparing TCR nucleotide sequences with IMGT/GENE-DB human TR gene sequences. In a later analysis, CDR3 sequences and most-parsimonious VDJ recombination scenarios were assigned using the TCRdist pipeline. In a later analysis, each TCR beta chain was defined by its CDR3 amino acid sequence together with its V-gene family, and reads lacking a unique V-gene family were excluded. As a way to deal with suspected cross-contamination and a sequencing artifact, a later analysis dropped 450 to 600 nucleotide sequences that were highly shared and had low generation probability. A later analysis calculated a clonal expansion index for each public chain from normalized within-repertoire ranks of inferred template counts. A later analysis computed generation probabilities with a VDJ recombination model fitted to out-of-frame rearrangements, and checked the results against IGoR. Hypergeometric tests were used in a later analysis to score TCR-TCR, TCR-HLA and TCR-CMV co-occurrence, with a repertoire-size bias correction applied to the TCR pairs. In a later analysis, false discovery rates were estimated by permuting HLA or CMV assignments 20 times. In a later analysis, co-occurring TCRs were grouped using DBSCAN, with TCRdist sequence similarity added in when clustering inside HLA-allele-positive subsets. Co-occurrence clustering excluded repertoires with fewer than 30,000 or more than 120,000 public chains, plus five with anomalous nucleotide sharing. TCRdb re-hosts the immuneACCESS table, in-frame sequences only. Its copies lack some clones; in the studies checked, an unresolved V gene accounts for under half of them, and the cause for the rest is not known. V and J calls plus clone size are reproduced from that table; the DNA served to infer D and trimming. The sample yields about 120,000 clones; 70% to 90% were counted once. The ten largest make up 1.5% to 2% of the sample.

Overall study outcomes, separate from this receptor: It was suggested by the authors that the approach could potentially be generalized to other disease states and immunological phenotypes. Cytomegalovirus status was reported to be diagnosed by the classifier with high specificity and sensitivity in both the original and validation cohorts. Across donors, most TCR sequences were observed very rarely, whereas some public TCRs were present in many individuals. A later genetic analysis reported fewer N-insertions in productive TCRs among donors in an Asian-associated ancestry cluster than the roughly 620-donor mean. A later analysis associated about 18,000 TCR beta sequences with specific HLA alleles at a false discovery rate of 0.05. A group of highly shared sequence variants was considered likely to be a technical artifact of the sequencing pipeline. In this cohort, only TCR beta chains were sequenced, and detectable features were limited by the absence of alpha or paired-chain data. A later genetic analysis associated a missense DCLRE1C variant with V-gene and J-gene trimming of TCR beta chains, and an independent cohort replicated the association. In a later analysis, HLA-associated TCR beta chains showed more clonal expansion and lower generation probabilities than non-associated chains that were equally common. When HLA alleles, especially DR and DQ, strongly co-occurred, attributing TCR associations to individual alleles was difficult. In vitro tests confirmed that a few of the cytomegalovirus-associated TCR beta chains recognize cytomegalovirus antigens. Roughly uniform sequencing depth across donors was assumed in presence/absence analyses, although this assumption may not hold. In a later analysis, several top co-occurrence clusters were reported to appear linked to parvovirus B19, influenza, CMV and Epstein-Barr virus. According to a later analysis, TCR association rates differed among HLA loci, with DRB1 alleles showing the most associated TCRs and HLA-C alleles showing the fewest. A further reported finding was that TCR beta sequences accurately predicted the HLA-A and HLA-B alleles for most subjects in the first cohort. For the cohort, immune exposure information was limited to CMV serostatus. An earlier analysis of around 500 of the donors showed that most TCR beta V segments appeared in productive rearrangements either about 90% or about 30% of the time, which broadly matched IMGT annotations. Because HLA typing was unavailable for some donors at each locus, only the typed subset was used in association tests. In a later analysis, most CMV-associated TCR beta chains were found to appear HLA-restricted, with HLA associations seemingly driven largely by CMV exposure. Linkage disequilibrium might explain the correlated functional status among segregating V segments, but an unknown experimental factor could not be excluded. In the study, approximately 160 TCR beta chains were listed as associated with cytomegalovirus. About 15 rarely observed V segments, including chromosome 9 orphons, were excluded from the earlier analysis of about 500 of the donors because counts were too low.

The sequencing input was PBMCs. This TCR was recovered from a man aged 40-55 years in good health and CMV-seronegative.

CDR3 loop: CATSKPGQGKIEKLFF. The DNA sequence reads TGTGCCACCAGCAAACCGGGACAGGGTAAAATTGAAAAACTGTTTTTT. Recombination connected TRBV15 to TRBJ1-4, with 9 bases in between that match TRBD1. CDR1 LNHNV and CDR2 YYDKDF were looked up in the germline V gene (reference sequence). At the junction V is shortened by 4 bases and J by 7 bases; bases outside the gene matches: 10. Taken from cysteine to phenylalanine, the CDR3 has 16 residues. Kept here is only the CDR3 DNA, which spans 48 bases and is read in frame from base 1. Reference TRBV15 and TRBJ1-4 genes cover what lies past the CDR3, so the full variable domain is DAMVIQNPRYQVTQFGKPVTLSCSQTLNHNVMYWYQQKSSQAPKLLFHYYDKDFNNEADTPDNFQSRRPNTSFCFLDIRSPGLGDTAMYLCATSKPGQGKIEKLFFGSGTQLSVL.